This TCR beta chain was recovered during a study of beta chain features in type 1 diabetes. Study-wide findings and caveats: Shorter templates may be favored by PCR, equally so in patients and controls. In every one of the four CD4+ subsets, TCRB CDR3s were moderately but significantly shorter in Type 1 diabetes patients.

There are a few counts of this clone. Its antigen is as yet unknown. The ends were cut back, 6 bases at V and 10 bases at J, with 19 bases in the middle. The CDR3 is made up of 15 amino acids. Germline V CDR1 and CDR2: SEHNR, FQNEAQ (reference sequence). Investigators reverse transcribed all isolated RNA, so they sequenced expressed TCRB transcripts. Each stem cell-like memory T cell sample yielded 950,000 to 1,200,000 reads on average. TCRdb keeps only in-frame clones here, not all; method: immunoSEQ multiplex PCR. The sample lists fewer than 25,000 clones, around 50% occurring once. Each donor gave one heparinised blood draw averaging roughly 100 mL.

The chain is built from TRBV7-9 and TRBJ1-6; a weak D match, TRBD1 (5 bases). This TCR came from a man between 18 and 29 years old in good health. The specimen was stem cell memory CD4+ T cells from blood. CDR3 in amino acids: CASSIGGGVNSPLHF. CDR3 in DNA: TGTGCCAGCAGTATCGGTGGAGGGGTGAACTCACCCCTCCACTTT. Full variable domain (outside the CDR3, taken from reference TRBV7-9 and TRBJ1-6): DTGVSQNPRHKITKRGQNVTFRCDPISEHNRLYWYRQTLGQGPEFLTYFQNEAQLEKSRLLSDRFSAERPKGSFSTLEIQRTEQGDSAMYLCASSIGGGVNSPLHFGNGTRLTVT.